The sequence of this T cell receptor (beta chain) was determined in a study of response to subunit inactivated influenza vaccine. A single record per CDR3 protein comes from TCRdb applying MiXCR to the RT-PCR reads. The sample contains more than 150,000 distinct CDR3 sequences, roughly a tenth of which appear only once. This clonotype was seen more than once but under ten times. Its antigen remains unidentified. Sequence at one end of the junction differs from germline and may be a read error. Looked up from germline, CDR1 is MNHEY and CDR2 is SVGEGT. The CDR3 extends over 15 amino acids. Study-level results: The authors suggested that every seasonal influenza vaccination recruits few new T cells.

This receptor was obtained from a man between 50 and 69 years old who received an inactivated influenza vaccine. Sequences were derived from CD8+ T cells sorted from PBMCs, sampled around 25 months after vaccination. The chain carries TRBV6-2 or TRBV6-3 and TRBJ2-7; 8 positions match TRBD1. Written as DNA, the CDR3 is TGTGCCAGCAGGGACCACAGGGGGGCTCCGTCCCGGCTGGACTTC. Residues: CASRDHRGAPSRLDF.